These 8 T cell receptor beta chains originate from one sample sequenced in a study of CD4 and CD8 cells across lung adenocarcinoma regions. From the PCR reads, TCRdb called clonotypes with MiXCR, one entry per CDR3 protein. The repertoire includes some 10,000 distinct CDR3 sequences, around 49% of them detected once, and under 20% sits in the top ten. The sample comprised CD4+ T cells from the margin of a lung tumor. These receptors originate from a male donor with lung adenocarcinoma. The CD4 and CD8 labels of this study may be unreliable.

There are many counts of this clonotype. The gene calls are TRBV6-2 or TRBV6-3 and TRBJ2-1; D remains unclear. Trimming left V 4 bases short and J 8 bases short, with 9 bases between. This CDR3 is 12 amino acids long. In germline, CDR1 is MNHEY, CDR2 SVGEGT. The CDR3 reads CASSLMVDEQFF. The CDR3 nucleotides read TGTGCCAGCAGTTTAATGGTCGATGAGCAGTTCTTC.

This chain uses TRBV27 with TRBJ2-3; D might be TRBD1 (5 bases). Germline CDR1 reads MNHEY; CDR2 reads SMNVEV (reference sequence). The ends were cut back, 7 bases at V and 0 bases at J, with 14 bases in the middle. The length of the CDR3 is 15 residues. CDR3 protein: CASTLDRTSTDTQYF. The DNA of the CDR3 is TGTGCCAGCACCTTAGACAGAACTAGCACAGATACGCAGTATTTT.

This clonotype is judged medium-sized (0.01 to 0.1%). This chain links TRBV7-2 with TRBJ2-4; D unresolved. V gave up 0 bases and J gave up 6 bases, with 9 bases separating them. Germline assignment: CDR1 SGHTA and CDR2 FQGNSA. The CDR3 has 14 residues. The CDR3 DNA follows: TGTGCCAGCAGCTTAGCCGCCGGCCTAAACATTCAGTACTTC. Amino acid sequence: CASSLAAGLNIQYF.

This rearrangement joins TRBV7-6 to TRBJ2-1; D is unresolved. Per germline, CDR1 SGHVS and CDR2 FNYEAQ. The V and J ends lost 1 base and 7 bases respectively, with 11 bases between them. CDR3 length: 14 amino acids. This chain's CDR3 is CASSLVGPENEQFF. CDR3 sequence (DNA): TGTGCCAGCAGCTTAGTAGGGCCGGAGAATGAGCAGTTCTTC.

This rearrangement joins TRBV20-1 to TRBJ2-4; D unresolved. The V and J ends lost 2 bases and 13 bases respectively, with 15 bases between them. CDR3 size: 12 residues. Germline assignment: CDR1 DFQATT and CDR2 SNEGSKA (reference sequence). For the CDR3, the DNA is TGCAGTGCTAGAATCCTTGACAATGAGCAGTACTTC. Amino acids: CSARILDNEQYF.

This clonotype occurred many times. CDR3 nucleotide sequence: TGTGCCAGCAGCTTAGGTAGCGTGGTAGGAGATACGCAGTATTTT. Its translation is CASSLGSVVGDTQYF. This chain connects TRBV7-2 to TRBJ2-3; TRBD2 is a possible D gene (5 bases). From germline, CDR1 is SGHTA and CDR2 FQGNSA. V was cut by 1 base and J by 5 bases, with 13 bases left in between. This CDR3 is built from 15 residues.

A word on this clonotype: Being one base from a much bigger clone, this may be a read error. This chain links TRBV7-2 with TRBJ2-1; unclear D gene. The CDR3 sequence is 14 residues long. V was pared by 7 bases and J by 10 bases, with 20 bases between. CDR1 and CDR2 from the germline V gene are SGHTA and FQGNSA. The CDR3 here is CASTPNQIWVEQFF. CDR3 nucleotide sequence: TGTGCCAGCACCCCTAATCAGATTTGGGTCGAGCAGTTCTTC.

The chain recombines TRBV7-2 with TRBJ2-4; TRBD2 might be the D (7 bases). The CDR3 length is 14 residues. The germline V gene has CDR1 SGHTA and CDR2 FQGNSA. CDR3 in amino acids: CAGRGGGEHDTQYF. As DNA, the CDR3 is TGTGCGGGGCGCGGGGGCGGTGAGCACGACACCCAGTACTTC.